One and the same sample provided the 30 T cell receptor beta chains below, sequenced in a study of blood T cell repertoires in COVID-19. Generated by immunoSEQ multiplex PCR, the TCRdb table keeps only in-frame clones and is missing some. The table includes about 260,000 clones, approximately 86% detected once. Sequencing used peripheral blood. These receptors were obtained from a human donor in a cohort sampled during active COVID-19.

This clone was recorded once. V is TRBV10-3 and J is TRBJ1-1; tentative D call: TRBD1 (6 bases). V lost 3 bases and J lost 5, with 13 bases in between. The length of the CDR3 is 14 residues. Germline V gene sequence: CDR1 ENHRY, CDR2 SYGVKD. Written as DNA, the CDR3 is TGTGCCATCAGTGAACCAGGGGAGGGGACTGAAGCTTTCTTT. It encodes CAISEPGEGTEAFF.

This clone turned up a few times. This chain joins TRBV5-4 and TRBJ2-7; 11 bases map to TRBD2. The CDR3 is 16 amino acids. The junction had 9 bases not matched to a gene; V was cut back by 2 bases and J by 5 bases. Germline CDR1 reads SGHNT; CDR2 reads YYREEE (reference sequence). The CDR3 sequence is CASSLGSGRAWNEQYF. The CDR3 coding sequence is TGTGCCAGCAGCTTAGGTAGCGGGAGGGCCTGGAACGAGCAGTACTTC.

The J gene is TRBJ2-7, the V gene TRBV4-1; possibly TRBD2 for D (6 bases). Germline assignment: CDR1 MGHRA and CDR2 YSYEKL. V was trimmed by 8 bases and J by 2 bases, leaving 13 bases between them. The CDR3 runs 13 residues. CDR3 protein: CASSTGVTYEQYF. CDR3 nucleotide sequence: TGCGCCAGCTCGACGGGAGTCACCTACGAGCAGTACTTC.

The V call is TRBV5-1, the J call TRBJ1-1, with TRBD1 matching over 7 bases. Germline lookup yields CDR1 SGHRS and CDR2 YFSETQ. With 3 bases clipped from V and 1 base from J, the junction kept 3 bases outside the gene matches. CDR3 length: 14 amino acids. CDR3 nucleotide sequence: TGCGCCAGCAGCTGGACAGGTTCGAACACTGAAGCTTTCTTT. Amino acids: CASSWTGSNTEAFF.

The chain recombines TRBV27 with TRBJ2-7; TRBD2 matches at 7 bases. From germline, CDR1 is MNHEY and CDR2 SMNVEV (reference sequence). With V trimmed by 6 bases and J by 2 bases, 7 bases remained unmatched. This CDR3 has 14 amino acids. This CDR3 is CASSLWGGTYEQYF. In DNA, the CDR3 is TGTGCCAGCAGCCTTTGGGGGGGGACCTACGAGCAGTACTTC.

The genes are TRBV7-2 and TRBJ1-3; D is possibly TRBD1 (5 bases). V was shortened by 5 bases and J by 0 bases, with 14 bases between the two germline ends. The CDR3 totals 16 residues. CDR1 and CDR2 from the germline V gene are SGHTA and FQGNSA. The CDR3 nucleotides are TGTGCCAGCAGCCCAACCCTGACAGTCTCTGGAAACACCATATATTTT. Translated: CASSPTLTVSGNTIYF.

The rearrangement joins TRBV6-5 to TRBJ1-1; no clear D. The CDR3 contains 14 residues. V was clipped by 2 bases and J by 4 bases, with 11 bases between them. Germline CDR1 is MNHEY and CDR2 is SVGAGI. The chain's CDR3 is CASSYDIVRTEAFF. The CDR3 DNA is TGTGCCAGCAGTTACGACATAGTGCGCACTGAAGCTTTCTTT.

The V and J genes are TRBV2 and TRBJ2-5, with 8 bases fitting TRBD1. Germline CDR1 is SNHLY and CDR2 is FYNNEI. The J segment lost 0 bases and the V segment lost 5 bases, leaving 5 bases of the junction unmatched. There are 15 residues in the CDR3. Here the CDR3 DNA reads TGTGCCAGCAGTAAGGACAGGGCCAACCAAGAGACCCAGTACTTC. Amino acids: CASSKDRANQETQYF.

CDR3 bases: TGTGCCAGCAGCCTAAACCAGGAATTTGAGACCCAGTACTTC. Protein product: CASSLNQEFETQYF. V and J are TRBV7-2 and TRBJ2-5; D remains ambiguous. The germline V gene has CDR1 SGHTA and CDR2 FQGNSA. This CDR3 region has 14 residues. Trimming removed 5 bases at V and 5 bases at J, with 15 bases between.

The chain employs TRBV7-8 and TRBJ1-1; 9 positions match TRBD1. After removal of 6 bases from V and 4 bases from J, the junction contained 18 bases not matched to a gene. This CDR3 is 18 amino acids long. In germline, CDR1 is SGHVS, CDR2 FQNEAQ. This CDR3 reads CASRRNRWGQGERTEAFF. The DNA of the CDR3 is TGTGCCAGCAGACGGAATCGATGGGGACAGGGTGAGCGCACTGAAGCTTTCTTT.

This clone turned up a few times. The CDR3 is CASTHGGGQYF. The CDR3 bases are TGTGCCAGCACCCACGGTGGTGGGCAGTACTTC. This sequence joins TRBV11-2 and TRBJ2-7; no clear D gene. CDR1 and CDR2 from the germline V gene are SGHAT and FQNNGV. This CDR3 comprises 11 residues. The V end lost 7 bases, the J end lost 9 bases, and 13 bases lay between the germline ends.

The chain has TRBV30 and TRBJ1-4; D is undetermined. The CDR3 is made up of 14 amino acids. V was shortened by 4 bases and J by 4 bases, with 13 bases between the two germline ends. The germline V gene encodes CDR1 GTSNPN and CDR2 SVGIG (reference sequence). CDR3 coding DNA: TGTGCCTGGAACTTGTACAGTATTAATGAAAAACTGTTTTTT. This encodes CAWNLYSINEKLFF.

About this clone itself: The sample contains more than one DNA sequence encoding this CDR3. The chain has TRBV7-2 and TRBJ2-3, with 11 bases identical to TRBD1. This CDR3 is built from 15 residues. Trimming took 6 bases from V and 2 from J; bases not matched to a gene: 4. Germline values: CDR1 SGHTA, CDR2 FQGNSA. CDR3 nucleotide sequence: TGTGCCAGCAGTTTGGACAGGGGGCTCACAGATACGCAGTATTTT. The encoded protein is CASSLDRGLTDTQYF.

The J gene is TRBJ2-7, the V gene TRBV7-9; TRBD1 agrees at 8 bases. The germline CDR1 and CDR2 sequences are SEHNR and FQNEAQ (reference sequence). The CDR3 has 12 residues. With V trimmed by 4 bases and J by 7 bases, 3 bases remained unmatched. The CDR3 nucleotides are TGTGCCAGCAGCTCATACAGGGGGGAGCAGTACTTC. This translates into CASSSYRGEQYF.

The chain joins TRBV28 to TRBJ2-5; 8 bases match TRBD2. The CDR3 runs 16 residues. Germline loops: CDR1 MDHEN, CDR2 SYDVKM. V was pared by 2 bases and J by 4 bases, with 9 bases of the junction left unmatched. CDR3 coding DNA: TGTGCCAGCAGTTTAGTTAGCGGGGCCGGGGGAGAGACCCAGTACTTC. This translates into CASSLVSGAGGETQYF.

The rearrangement joins TRBV19 to TRBJ2-1; 8 bases align to TRBD2. This CDR3 spans 15 amino acids. The V segment lost 6 bases and the J segment 4 bases; nucleotides outside the gene matches: 8. Per the germline V gene, CDR1 is LNHDA and CDR2 is SQIVND (reference sequence). The CDR3 here is CASRSGTRGYNEQFF. The CDR3 DNA reads as TGTGCCAGTAGGTCCGGGACTAGGGGGTACAATGAGCAGTTCTTC.

On this clone: A read error may produce the germline difference seen at one junction end. The chain recombines TRBV6-2 or TRBV6-3 with TRBJ1-2; possibly TRBD1 for D (6 bases). The CDR3 sequence is 13 residues long. Germline V gene data show CDR1 as MNHEY and CDR2 as SVGEGT. The CDR3 nucleotides read TGTGCCAGCAGTAGGGGACACGGAGTGGCTACATTCTTC. It specifies CASSRGHGVATFF.

This chain joins TRBV5-1 and TRBJ2-7, with a possible D match to TRBD1 (6 bases). CDR3 length equals 14 residues. The germline V and J ends were trimmed by 3 bases and 6 bases, with 16 bases remaining between them. CDR1 is SGHRS and CDR2 is YFSETQ in the germline V gene. CDR3: CASSSQEGVFEQYF. Written as DNA, the CDR3 is TGCGCCAGCAGCTCACAAGAGGGGGTATTCGAGCAGTACTTC.

The J gene is TRBJ2-7, the V gene TRBV23-1; D is undetermined. Being an ORF, TRBV23-1 has a function that is uncertain. The CDR3 extends over 14 amino acids. With 3 bases removed from V and 3 bases from J, the gap between germline ends came to 12 bases. CDR3 amino acids: CASSHSRTHYEQYF. In nucleotides, the CDR3 is TGCGCCAGCAGTCATAGTAGAACCCACTACGAGCAGTACTTC.

The chain recombines TRBV27 with TRBJ2-7; 14 nucleotides line up with TRBD2. Germline CDR1 is MNHEY and CDR2 is SMNVEV (reference sequence). The CDR3 has 15 amino acids. V lost 3 bases to trimming and J lost 7 bases; unmatched junction nucleotides: 5. In DNA, the CDR3 is TGTGCCAGCAGTTTGGGACTAGCGGGAGTTGGAGAGCAGTACTTC. Amino acids: CASSLGLAGVGEQYF.

Notes on this clone: The sample contains more than one DNA sequence encoding this CDR3. The chain combines TRBV19 with TRBJ2-4, with TRBD1 matching over 10 bases. Looked up from germline, CDR1 is LNHDA and CDR2 is SQIVND (reference sequence). This CDR3 contains 13 residues. The CDR3 sequence: CASNPGQGTIQYF. The CDR3 region has the DNA TGTGCTAGCAACCCGGGACAGGGGACCATTCAGTACTTC.

V and J are TRBV5-1 and TRBJ2-7, with TRBD2 identical over 8 bases. CDR3 size: 15 residues. The germline gives CDR1 SGHRS, CDR2 YFSETQ. After removal of 4 bases from V and 2 bases from J, the junction contained 8 bases not matched to a gene. Written as DNA, the CDR3 is TGCGCCAGCAGCACGGTAGCGGGGTACACCTACGAGCAGTACTTC. Its translation is CASSTVAGYTYEQYF.

This clone was recorded only once. This chain uses TRBV2 with TRBJ1-3; D possibly corresponds to TRBD1 (5 bases). Trimming removed 4 bases at V and 4 bases at J, with 11 bases between. The CDR3 is 14 amino acids. Germline-derived CDR1 and CDR2 are SNHLY and FYNNEI. The CDR3 DNA reads as TGTGCCAGCAGTGTAAGGGGCCTAGGAAACACCATATATTTT. Protein product: CASSVRGLGNTIYF.

This clone turned up a few times. CDR3: CASSSPEGGTGNTIYF. DNA for the CDR3: TGTGCCAGCAGCTCACCCGAGGGCGGGACTGGAAACACCATATATTTT. The chain is built from TRBV7-2 and TRBJ1-3; D ambiguous. Trimming left V 4 bases short and J 2 bases short, with 15 bases between. Per germline, CDR1 SGHTA and CDR2 FQGNSA. This CDR3 comprises 16 residues.

The CDR3 region is CASSLEVGNQPQHF. As DNA, the CDR3 is TGTGCCAGTAGTCTTGAGGTGGGCAATCAGCCCCAGCATTTT. The chain recombines TRBV19 with TRBJ1-5; D unclear. This CDR3 region has 14 residues. Germline CDR1 LNHDA, CDR2 SQIVND (reference sequence). The V gene lost 5 bases and the J gene lost 2 bases, with 10 bases spanning the gap.

The table lists this clone with a count of one. The rearrangement uses TRBV11-2 and TRBJ1-3, with 9 bases lining up with TRBD1. This CDR3 has 14 residues. V lost 5 bases, J lost 4 bases, and 3 bases stayed unmatched. Per the germline V gene, CDR1 is SGHAT and CDR2 is FQNNGV. CDR3 amino acids: CASSRDREGNTIYF. CDR3 DNA: TGTGCCAGCAGCCGGGACAGGGAGGGAAACACCATATATTTT.

The DNA for the CDR3 is TGTGCCAGCAGCCCCTTACCCCTCGGGACTAGCGAATGGACCCAGTACTTC. As protein: CASSPLPLGTSEWTQYF. The J gene is TRBJ2-5, the V gene TRBV14; 10 bases fit TRBD2. CDR1 is SGHDN and CDR2 is FVKESK in the germline V gene. This CDR3 spans 17 amino acids. V lost 4 bases, J lost 7 bases, and 15 bases stayed unmatched.

V usage is TRBV7-2 and J usage is TRBJ2-7; unclear D gene. V lost 2 bases to trimming and J lost 6 bases, with 5 bases between them. This CDR3 is built from 11 residues. Looked up from germline, CDR1 is SGHTA and CDR2 is FQGNSA. The CDR3 region is CASSLLSEQYF. The CDR3 coding sequence is TGTGCCAGCAGCTTACTCTCCGAGCAGTACTTC. Full variable domain (outside the CDR3, taken from reference TRBV7-2 and TRBJ2-7): GAGVSQSPSNKVTEKGKDVELRCDPISGHTALYWYRQSLGQGLEFLIYFQGNSAPDKSGLPSDRFSAERTGGSVSTLTIQRTQQEDSAVYLCASSLLSEQYFGPGTRLTVT.

J is TRBJ2-4 and V is TRBV2, with D perhaps matching TRBD1 (6 bases). This CDR3 has 13 residues. The germline CDR1 and CDR2 sequences are SNHLY and FYNNEI. V was trimmed by 6 bases and J by 2 bases, leaving 8 bases between them. The CDR3 is CASSRDTKNIQYF. CDR3 sequence (DNA): TGTGCCAGCAGCCGGGACACCAAAAACATTCAGTACTTC.

The chain carries TRBV25-1 and TRBJ1-4; D remains unclear. Germline-derived CDR1 and CDR2 are MGHDK and SYGVNS. Trimming cost V 6 bases and J 8 bases, with 13 bases left between them. CDR3 length: 13 amino acids. The CDR3 sequence: CASRYSQTEKLFF. CDR3 DNA sequence: TGTGCCAGCAGGTACAGCCAGACGGAAAAACTGTTTTTT.